This T cell receptor beta chain was retrieved from a study of T-cell reconstitution after alpha-beta-depleted transplantation in children. The CDR3 runs 15 residues. Germline loops: CDR1 SGDLS, CDR2 YYNGEE. Trimming stripped 3 bases from V and 4 bases from J, with 16 bases between. Construction of the TCRbeta library involved unique molecular identifiers. One entry per CDR3 protein results from TCRdb running MiXCR on the PCR reads. The sample yields roughly 220,000 distinct CDR3 sequences, around 9.7% seen once. In this sample, this clonotype turned up a few times. The sample in question was PBMCs from the stem cell graft donor, obtained from the stem cell graft. This receptor was taken from a human donor who donated a stem cell graft to a child with SCID. The V call is TRBV9, the J call TRBJ1-2; D might be TRBD1 (6 bases). As DNA, the CDR3 is TGTGCCAGCAGCGAAACTCCGATAGGGGGCTATGGCTACACCTTC. Residues: CASSETPIGGYGYTF.